The 11 T cell receptor beta chains below all came from one sample that was sequenced in a study of blood T cell repertoires in COVID-19. Here immunoSEQ multiplex PCR was the method, and the copy in TCRdb shows in-frame clones only, minus some. The profile shows roughly 380,000 clones, approximately 90% of them singletons. The specimen sequenced was peripheral blood. The source of these receptors is a woman aged 40 to 50 with COVID-19, enrolled during active disease.

The chain employs TRBV30 and TRBJ2-7, with 12 bases fitting TRBD1. Unmatched junction bases numbered 4, after V lost 4 bases and J lost 6 bases. The germline V gene encodes CDR1 GTSNPN and CDR2 SVGIG (reference sequence). The CDR3 totals 13 residues. The DNA for the CDR3 is TGTGCCTGGACCCGGGACAGGGGGCTCGAGCAGTACTTC. Residues: CAWTRDRGLEQYF.

The J gene is TRBJ1-1, the V gene TRBV28, with TRBD1 as a possible D gene (6 bases). Trimming pared 2 bases from V and 1 base from J, leaving 14 bases between. CDR3 length equals 16 residues. The germline V gene encodes CDR1 MDHEN and CDR2 SYDVKM. The CDR3 DNA is TGTGCCAGCAGTTTAAGGTTGGGGGCTGGGAACACTGAAGCTTTCTTT. This encodes CASSLRLGAGNTEAFF.

The V gene is TRBV11-1, the J gene TRBJ2-1; no reliable D call. Looked up from germline, CDR1 is SGHAT and CDR2 is FQDESV (reference sequence). The CDR3 is 15 residues long. V lost 4 bases and J lost 0, with 10 bases in between. CDR3 sequence: CASSSTLGSYNEQFF. The CDR3 DNA follows: TGTGCCAGCAGCTCGACACTTGGCTCCTACAATGAGCAGTTCTTC.

This clone was recorded once. The chain couples TRBV7-9 to TRBJ1-1, with TRBD1 matching over 9 bases. The CDR3 totals 15 residues. V shed 5 bases and J 4 bases; nucleotides not matched to a gene: 8. Germline CDR1 and CDR2: SEHNR and FQNEAQ (reference sequence). The CDR3 region is CASSGQGRGGTEAFF. Here the CDR3 DNA reads TGTGCCAGCAGCGGACAGGGGCGAGGCGGCACTGAAGCTTTCTTT.

This clone was seen only once. This rearrangement joins TRBV19 to TRBJ1-3, with 7 bases lining up with TRBD1. This CDR3 is built from 14 residues. CDR1 is LNHDA and CDR2 is SQIVND in the germline V gene (reference sequence). After removal of 10 bases from V and 4 bases from J, the junction contained 10 bases not matched to a gene. The DNA for the CDR3 is TGTGCCACCCGGACAGGCCATACCGGAAACACCATATATTTT. Residues: CATRTGHTGNTIYF. Supplemented by reference TRBV19 and TRBJ1-3, the full variable domain reads DGGITQSPKYLFRKEGQNVTLSCEQNLNHDAMYWYRQDPGQGLRLIYYSQIVNDFQKGDIAEGYSVSREKKESFPLTVTSAQKNPTAFYLCATRTGHTGNTIYFGEGSWLTVV.

The chain joins TRBV9 to TRBJ2-2, with D maybe TRBD1 (6 bases). The CDR3 is 15 amino acids. V gave up 2 bases and J gave up 7 bases, with 15 bases separating them. Germline V gives CDR1 SGDLS, CDR2 YYNGEE. The DNA for the CDR3 is TGTGCCAGCAGCGTGGAACAGGGAAGGATCGGGGAGCTGTTTTTT. Its translation: CASSVEQGRIGELFF.

This clone came up once. The V gene is TRBV28, the J gene TRBJ1-5; D is perhaps TRBD1 (6 bases). Germline CDR1 reads MDHEN; CDR2 reads SYDVKM. V was shortened by 6 bases and J by 9 bases, with 15 bases between the two germline ends. The CDR3 has 13 amino acids. CDR3 in amino acids: CASSPGGRRPQHF. In DNA, the CDR3 is TGTGCCAGCAGCCCGGGGGGGCGCCGGCCCCAGCATTTT.

The chain joins TRBV2 to TRBJ2-1; 9 nucleotides agree with TRBD1. The CDR3 is made up of 16 amino acids. Germline CDR1 reads SNHLY; CDR2 reads FYNNEI. J was trimmed by 10 bases and V by 8 bases; bases with no gene match: 18. Written as DNA, the CDR3 is TGTGCCAGCGAAGGTTGGACGCGACAGGGGGTAAAAGAGCAGTTCTTC. Protein product: CASEGWTRQGVKEQFF.

V usage is TRBV28 and J usage is TRBJ1-5, with 9 bases lining up with TRBD1. This CDR3 is built from 14 residues. Losses at the gene ends were 11 bases for V and 5 bases for J; bases not matched to a gene: 10. Germline V lookup: CDR1 MDHEN, CDR2 SYDVKM. Here the CDR3 DNA reads TGTGCCGGGTCTCGACAGGGGGTGGATCAGCCCCAGCATTTT. It encodes CAGSRQGVDQPQHF.

This rearrangement joins TRBV7-8 to TRBJ2-5; 8 positions match TRBD2. V shed 0 bases and J 0 bases; nucleotides not matched to a gene: 12. The CDR3 is 19 amino acids. Germline V gives CDR1 SGHVS, CDR2 FQNEAQ. CDR3 DNA: TGTGCCAGCAGCTTAGCTAGCGGGGCCATGGGTTTTTACCAAGAGACCCAGTACTTC. Amino acid sequence: CASSLASGAMGFYQETQYF.

This clone occurred once. The chain couples TRBV28 to TRBJ2-1; the D gene is possibly TRBD1 (6 bases). Germline CDR1 MDHEN, CDR2 SYDVKM. With 6 bases removed from V and 5 bases from J, the gap between germline ends came to 20 bases. CDR3 length: 16 residues. The CDR3 here is CASRLPGAGENNEQFF. CDR3 in DNA: TGTGCCAGCAGGCTCCCCGGCGCAGGGGAAAACAATGAGCAGTTCTTC.